This TCR beta chain was recorded in a study of T cell responses to AZD1222 COVID-19 vaccine. Data came from immunoSEQ multiplex PCR; TCRdb stores just in-frame clones and leaves some out. The sample yields under 150,000 clones, around 92% seen once. The V and J ends lost 3 bases and 10 bases, in that order; junction bases with no gene match: 7. This CDR3 region has 15 residues. Germline V CDR1 and CDR2: LGHNA, YNFKEQ. The TCR was taken from an adult in good health. The chain recombines TRBV4-2 with TRBJ2-1; 12 positions match TRBD2. This material consisted of peripheral blood, taken on day 0 of AZD1222 vaccination. In DNA, the CDR3 is TGTGCCAGCAGCCACCATACCGGGACTAGCGGGGAGCAGTTCTTC. Translated: CASSHHTGTSGEQFF.